Listed here are 18 T cell receptor beta chains from one sample, sequenced in a study of T cells after yellow fever vaccination. MiXCR was run by TCRdb on the 5' RACE reads, yielding one entry per CDR3 protein. The table records about 240,000 distinct CDR3 sequences, around 7% of them present only once. Sample: CD4+ T cells sorted from PBMCs, taken 15 days after the yellow fever booster vaccination. The receptors come from a man aged 30 to 45 who received the YFV17D yellow fever vaccine.

The rearrangement uses TRBV7-8 and TRBJ2-3; D unclear. V gave up 1 base and J gave up 11 bases, with 16 bases separating them. In germline, CDR1 is SGHVS, CDR2 FQNEAQ. The CDR3 length is 14 residues. The CDR3 DNA sequence: TGTGCCAGCAGCTTAGAGGCGGCCTACCTGGAGCAGTATTTT. As protein: CASSLEAAYLEQYF.

The chain couples TRBV4-1 to TRBJ1-1; a weak D match, TRBD1 (6 bases). The germline V gene has CDR1 MGHRA and CDR2 YSYEKL. This CDR3 has 14 amino acids. V was pared by 0 bases and J by 10 bases, with 15 bases between. The CDR3 DNA is TGCGCCAGCAGCCAAGATGCGGGGGCCCGAGGAGCTTTCTTT. Amino acid sequence: CASSQDAGARGAFF.

The V gene is TRBV18, the J gene TRBJ2-5; possible D gene TRBD2, 7 bases. CDR1 and CDR2 (germline): KGHSH, LQKENI. Trimming took 3 bases from V and 4 from J, leaving 12 bases between them. The CDR3 runs 14 residues. The CDR3 reads CASSPNAGAETQYF. CDR3 in DNA: TGTGCCAGCTCACCGAACGCGGGGGCAGAGACCCAGTACTTC.

In this sample, this clonotype turned up many times. The CDR3 coding sequence is TGTGCCAGCAGTTCCCCGGGACCCTACGAGCAGTACTTC. Amino acids: CASSSPGPYEQYF. V gene TRBV28 combines with J gene TRBJ2-7; D may correspond to TRBD1 or TRBD2 (5 bases each). CDR1 is MDHEN and CDR2 is SYDVKM in the germline V gene. The CDR3 length is 13 residues. V shed 4 bases and J shed 2 bases, with 9 bases lying between them.

This clonotype was recorded a few times. The V and J genes are TRBV20-1 and TRBJ2-5; a weak D match, TRBD1 (6 bases). The CDR3 is 13 amino acids. Germline assignment: CDR1 DFQATT and CDR2 SNEGSKA (reference sequence). Trimming took 4 bases from V and 4 from J, leaving 13 bases between them. CDR3 amino acids: CSAIDRDIETQYF. In DNA form, the CDR3 reads TGCAGTGCTATCGACCGGGACATAGAGACCCAGTACTTC.

This clonotype was seen repeatedly, ten times or more. This sequence joins TRBV7-2 and TRBJ2-7; D unresolved. Trimming removed 1 base from V and 8 bases from J, with 12 bases in between. The CDR3 extends over 13 amino acids. CDR1 and CDR2 (germline): SGHTA, FQGNSA. The CDR3 region is CASSLGTPSKQYF. The CDR3 DNA sequence: TGTGCCAGCAGCTTAGGCACCCCCAGCAAGCAGTACTTC.

This clonotype has ten or more counts. The V call is TRBV5-1, the J call TRBJ1-5; weak D call: TRBD1 (5 bases). The CDR3 is 15 amino acids. The V gene's germline CDR1 is SGHRS and CDR2 YFSETQ. V lost 0 bases and J 1 base, leaving 8 bases between the germline ends. CDR3 in amino acids: CASSLVGGSNQPQHF. The CDR3 DNA reads TGCGCCAGCAGCTTGGTTGGGGGGAGCAATCAGCCCCAGCATTTT.

Concerning this clonotype itself: A junction boundary mismatches the germline segment, possibly from a read error. The chain recombines TRBV20-1 with TRBJ2-1; the match to TRBD2 covers 13 bases. CDR1 is DFQATT, CDR2 SNEGSKA, per germline (reference sequence). CDR3 size: 15 residues. CDR3 bases: TGCTGTGCTAGCAGGACTAGCGGGAGAAACAATGAGCAGTTCTTC. This gives the protein CCASRTSGRNNEQFF.

The gene calls are TRBV30 and TRBJ1-6; TRBD1 might be the D (5 bases). V lost 1 base to trimming and J lost 7 bases, with 11 bases between them. Looked up from germline, CDR1 is GTSNPN and CDR2 is SVGIG (reference sequence). The CDR3 loop spans 14 amino acids. CDR3 coding DNA: TGTGCCTGGAGTGGGGGGTCCGGGAATTCACCCCTCCACTTT. Its protein product is CAWSGGSGNSPLHF. Complete variable domain (other parts from reference TRBV30 and TRBJ1-6): SQTIHQWPATLVQPVGSPLSLECTVEGTSNPNLYWYRQAAGRGLQLLFYSVGIGQISSEVPQNLSASRPQDRQFILSSKKLLLSDSGFYLCAWSGGSGNSPLHFGNGTRLTVT.

This clonotype has only a few counts. The chain couples TRBV29-1 to TRBJ2-5, with D possibly matching TRBD1 (6 bases). The germline gives CDR1 SQVTM, CDR2 ANQGSEA. The V gene lost 7 bases and the J gene lost 8 bases, with 20 bases spanning the gap. The CDR3 totals 13 residues. Here the CDR3 reads CSERQVPVLTQYF. DNA of the CDR3: TGCAGCGAGAGACAGGTCCCGGTTTTAACCCAGTACTTC.

This clonotype occurred many times. The chain recombines TRBV7-9 with TRBJ1-1, with D unresolved. This CDR3 comprises 13 residues. The germline CDR1 and CDR2 sequences are SEHNR and FQNEAQ (reference sequence). The V and J ends lost 5 bases and 4 bases respectively, with 11 bases between them. The CDR3 DNA sequence: TGTGCCAGCAGCCAAACGGGAAGCACTGAAGCTTTCTTT. This encodes CASSQTGSTEAFF.

There are many counts of this clonotype. The chain combines TRBV10-3 with TRBJ2-5; D unresolved. CDR1 and CDR2 (germline): ENHRY, SYGVKD. The CDR3 is 14 amino acids. With 6 bases removed from V and 5 bases from J, the gap between germline ends came to 16 bases. The CDR3 loop reads CAISGDVGSETQYF. CDR3 nucleotides: TGTGCCATCAGCGGAGATGTCGGTTCGGAGACCCAGTACTTC.

In the case of this clonotype: An end of the junction does not agree with germline; a read error may underlie this. The J gene is TRBJ2-1, the V gene TRBV9; maybe TRBD2 (6 bases). The CDR3 consists of 16 residues. Germline V gene sequence: CDR1 SGDLS, CDR2 YYNGEE. This chain's CDR3 is CACSYGTPSTYNEQFF. DNA for the CDR3: TGTGCCTGCAGCTACGGGACTCCTAGCACCTACAATGAGCAGTTCTTC.

The rearrangement uses TRBV4-3 and TRBJ2-1; unclear D gene. The CDR3 sequence is 17 residues long. V gave up 0 bases and J gave up 4 bases, with 16 bases separating them. The germline V gene encodes CDR1 LGHNA and CDR2 YSLEER. CDR3: CASSQDDHPGAYNEQFF. The CDR3 DNA sequence: TGCGCCAGCAGCCAAGATGACCACCCGGGTGCTTACAATGAGCAGTTCTTC.

The chain links TRBV10-2 to TRBJ2-7; D might be TRBD2 (5 bases). The germline gives CDR1 WSHSY, CDR2 SAAADI. The CDR3 is made up of 14 amino acids. V lost 3 bases and J lost 2, with 11 bases in between. The DNA of the CDR3 is TGCGCCAGCAGTGACTTGGCGGGCCCCTACGAGCAGTACTTC. This sequence encodes CASSDLAGPYEQYF.

The chain recombines TRBV4-3 with TRBJ1-1; TRBD1 agrees at 10 bases. CDR3 length: 17 amino acids. Germline CDR1 reads LGHNA; CDR2 reads YSLEER. The V and J ends lost 4 bases and 3 bases, in that order; junction bases with no gene match: 11. CDR3 nucleotides: TGCGCCAGCAGCCCATGGACAGGGGGAATAGTGGACACTGAAGCTTTCTTT. Translation gives CASSPWTGGIVDTEAFF.

This clonotype was found a few times. The V call is TRBV29-1, the J call TRBJ1-3; D ambiguous. The V and J ends lost 4 bases and 0 bases respectively, with 7 bases between them. The CDR3 covers 13 residues. From germline, CDR1 is SQVTM and CDR2 ANQGSEA. The CDR3 protein is CSVVGDSGNTIYF. CDR3 in DNA: TGCAGCGTTGTTGGTGACTCTGGAAACACCATATATTTT.

V is TRBV20-1 and J is TRBJ1-4; D not resolved. The V gene's germline CDR1 is DFQATT and CDR2 SNEGSKA (reference sequence). The CDR3 sequence is 17 residues long. The V end lost 5 bases, the J end lost 8 bases, and 27 bases lay between the germline ends. DNA for the CDR3: TGCAGTGCTCATGGGTGGGATGCGACACCTGCCTCGGAAAAACTGTTTTTT. Encoded protein: CSAHGWDATPASEKLFF.